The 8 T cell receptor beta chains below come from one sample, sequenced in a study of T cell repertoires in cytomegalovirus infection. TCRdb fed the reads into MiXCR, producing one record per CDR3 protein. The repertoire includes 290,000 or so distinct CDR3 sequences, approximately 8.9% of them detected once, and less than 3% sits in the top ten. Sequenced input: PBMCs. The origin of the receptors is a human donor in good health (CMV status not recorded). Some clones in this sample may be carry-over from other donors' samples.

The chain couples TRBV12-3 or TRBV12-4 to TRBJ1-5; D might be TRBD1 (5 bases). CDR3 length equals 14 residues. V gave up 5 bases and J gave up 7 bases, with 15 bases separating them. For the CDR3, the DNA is TGTGCCAGCAGTGAATCGGGGGTGGGGCAGCCCCAGCATTTT. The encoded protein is CASSESGVGQPQHF.

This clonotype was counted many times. The CDR3 region is CASSGVWVQETQYF. The CDR3 nucleotides are TGTGCCAGCAGTGGGGTTTGGGTCCAAGAGACCCAGTACTTC. V usage is TRBV28 and J usage is TRBJ2-5; D ambiguous. CDR1 MDHEN and CDR2 SYDVKM come from the germline V gene. The CDR3 has 14 residues. V was shortened by 5 bases and J by 1 base, with 11 bases between the two germline ends.

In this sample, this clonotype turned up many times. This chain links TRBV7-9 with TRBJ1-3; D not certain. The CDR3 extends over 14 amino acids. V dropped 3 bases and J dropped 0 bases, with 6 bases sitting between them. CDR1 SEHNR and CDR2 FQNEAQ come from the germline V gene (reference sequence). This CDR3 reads CASSFRDSGNTIYF. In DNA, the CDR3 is TGTGCCAGCAGCTTCCGGGACTCTGGAAACACCATATATTTT.

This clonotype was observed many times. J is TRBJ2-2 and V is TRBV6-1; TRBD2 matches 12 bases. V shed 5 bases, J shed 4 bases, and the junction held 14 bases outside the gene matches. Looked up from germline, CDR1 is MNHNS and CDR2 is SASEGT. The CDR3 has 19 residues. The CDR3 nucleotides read TGTGCCAGCAGTTCTGCTCGTTTTGGACTAGCGGGGAGCACCGGGGAGCTGTTTTTT. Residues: CASSSARFGLAGSTGELFF.

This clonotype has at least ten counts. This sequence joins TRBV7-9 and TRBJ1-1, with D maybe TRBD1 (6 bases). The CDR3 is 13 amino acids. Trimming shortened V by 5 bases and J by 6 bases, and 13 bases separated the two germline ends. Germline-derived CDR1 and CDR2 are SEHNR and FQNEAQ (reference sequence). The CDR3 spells CASSPTGMPEAFF. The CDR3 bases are TGTGCCAGCAGCCCTACAGGGATGCCTGAAGCTTTCTTT.

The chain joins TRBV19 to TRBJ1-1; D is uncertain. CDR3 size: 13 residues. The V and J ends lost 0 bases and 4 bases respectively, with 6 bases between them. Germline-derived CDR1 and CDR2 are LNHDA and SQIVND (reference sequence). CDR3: CASSIESGTEAFF. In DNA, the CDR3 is TGTGCCAGTAGTATAGAAAGTGGCACTGAAGCTTTCTTT. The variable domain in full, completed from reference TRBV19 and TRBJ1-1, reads DGGITQSPKYLFRKEGQNVTLSCEQNLNHDAMYWYRQDPGQGLRLIYYSQIVNDFQKGDIAEGYSVSREKKESFPLTVTSAQKNPTAFYLCASSIESGTEAFFGQGTRLTVV.

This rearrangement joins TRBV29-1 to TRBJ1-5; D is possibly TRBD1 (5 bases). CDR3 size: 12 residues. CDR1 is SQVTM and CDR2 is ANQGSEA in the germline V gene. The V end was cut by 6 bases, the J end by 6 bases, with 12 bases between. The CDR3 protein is CSVRDAGQPQHF. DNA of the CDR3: TGCAGCGTCCGGGACGCGGGTCAGCCCCAGCATTTT.

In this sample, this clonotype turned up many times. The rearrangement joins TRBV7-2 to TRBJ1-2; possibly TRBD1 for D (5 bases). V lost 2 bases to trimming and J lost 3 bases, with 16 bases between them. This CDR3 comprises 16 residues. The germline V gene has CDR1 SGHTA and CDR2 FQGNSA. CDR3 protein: CASSLTRRDGDYGYTF. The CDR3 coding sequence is TGTGCCAGCAGCTTAACGCGGAGGGACGGGGACTATGGCTACACCTTC.